The 24 T cell receptor beta chains in this list originate from one sample, sequenced in a study of control samples from healthy donors and cancer patients. Repertoires were generated with immunoSEQ multiplex PCR, while TCRdb's copy carries only in-frame clones and drops some. The sample shows approximately 90,000 clones, about 87% of them seen only once. The sample comprised blood. Receptors originate from a woman in her 70s in good health.

The chain links TRBV5-1 to TRBJ2-5; possibly TRBD2 for D (5 bases). V lost 4 bases and J 4 bases, leaving 17 bases between the germline ends. CDR1 is SGHRS and CDR2 is YFSETQ in the germline V gene. The CDR3 totals 15 residues. CDR3 sequence: CASSPGGGTIETQYF. DNA for the CDR3: TGCGCCAGCAGCCCCGGAGGAGGCACTATAGAGACCCAGTACTTC.

The CDR3 DNA reads TGTGCCAGCAGCTTGACGAGCTACAATGAGCAGTTCTTC. This codes for CASSLTSYNEQFF. The chain is built from TRBV7-2 and TRBJ2-1; D gene unclear. The CDR3 length is 13 residues. From germline, CDR1 is SGHTA and CDR2 FQGNSA. Trimming took off 3 bases at V and 3 bases at J, with 6 bases between the two ends.

The gene calls are TRBV3-1 (or the pseudogene TRBV3-2) and TRBJ2-3; TRBD1 might be the D (6 bases). Trimming pared 2 bases from V and 2 bases from J, leaving 14 bases between. This CDR3 comprises 16 residues. CDR1 LGHDT and CDR2 YNNKEL come from the germline V gene (reference sequence). The CDR3 DNA reads as TGTGCCAGCAGCCAACACCGACAGGCTACCACAGATACGCAGTATTTT. Encoded protein: CASSQHRQATTDTQYF.

The rearrangement uses TRBV4-3 and TRBJ1-1, with 10 bases aligning to TRBD1. V dropped 3 bases and J dropped 7; count of bases not matched to a gene: 5. The CDR3 consists of 14 residues. The germline gives CDR1 LGHNA, CDR2 YSLEER. The CDR3 protein is CASSHAGTGVEAFF. The CDR3 DNA follows: TGCGCCAGCAGCCACGCCGGGACAGGGGTTGAAGCTTTCTTT.

The CDR3 loop is CSARDLSEQYF. The CDR3 bases are TGCAGTGCTAGAGATCTGTCGGAGCAGTACTTC. The V and J genes are TRBV20-1 and TRBJ2-7; D is unresolved. CDR1 and CDR2 (germline): DFQATT, SNEGSKA (reference sequence). Trimming shortened V by 0 bases and J by 7 bases, and 7 bases separated the two germline ends. CDR3 length: 11 residues.

The rearrangement uses TRBV14 and TRBJ2-6; 7 bases fit TRBD1. Germline CDR1 is SGHDN and CDR2 is FVKESK. V trimming: 3 bases; J trimming: 3 bases; junction bases outside the gene matches: 8. This CDR3 has 17 amino acids. CDR3 sequence (DNA): TGTGCCAGCAGCCATCCGGGACAGCTTGTTGGGGCCAACGTCCTGACTTTC. Amino acids: CASSHPGQLVGANVLTF.

This chain joins TRBV6-5 and TRBJ1-5; D perhaps matches TRBD1 (5 bases). Trimming shortened V by 0 bases and J by 8 bases, and 14 bases separated the two germline ends. In germline, CDR1 is MNHEY, CDR2 SVGAGI. This CDR3 contains 15 residues. The CDR3 DNA sequence: TGTGCCAGCAGTTACTCAACGGGGCGAAGAGAGCCCCAGCATTTT. Amino acid sequence: CASSYSTGRREPQHF.

The chain links TRBV21-1 to TRBJ2-7. TRBV21-1 is an annotated pseudogene. This CDR3 region has 14 residues. The CDR3 is CASSKEGTRYEQYF. CDR3 DNA: TGTGCCAGCAGCAAAGAGGGGACCAGGTACGAGCAGTACTTC.

Note on this clone: One junction end disagrees with the germline gene, perhaps due to a read error. The chain links TRBV7-7 to TRBJ2-1; tentatively, D is TRBD1 (6 bases). The germline V gene has CDR1 SSHAT and CDR2 FNYEAQ (reference sequence). The CDR3 runs to 13 residues. This chain's CDR3 is CASSLQGSYEQFF. CDR3 sequence (DNA): TGTGCTAGCAGCTTACAGGGTAGCTATGAGCAGTTCTTC.

The J gene is TRBJ2-7, the V gene TRBV3-1 (or the pseudogene TRBV3-2); no clear D. There are 13 residues in the CDR3. CDR1 is LGHDT, CDR2 YNNKEL, per germline (reference sequence). V was clipped by 4 bases and J by 0 bases, with 7 bases between them. The CDR3 DNA follows: TGTGCCAGCAGCCCCACTCCCTCCTACGAGCAGTACTTC. Translation gives CASSPTPSYEQYF.

The J gene is TRBJ1-2, the V gene TRBV6-5, with D perhaps TRBD1 (6 bases). CDR3 size: 12 residues. Germline V lookup: CDR1 MNHEY, CDR2 SVGAGI. Trimming left V 7 bases short and J 4 bases short, with 10 bases between. The CDR3 DNA follows: TGTGCCAGCAAAACAGGGCCCTATGGCTACACCTTC. This codes for CASKTGPYGYTF.

A single count supports this clone. The V and J genes are TRBV9 and TRBJ2-5, with D tentatively TRBD1 or TRBD2 (5 bases each). The CDR3 is 13 amino acids. Germline CDR1 and CDR2: SGDLS and YYNGEE. V was cut by 4 bases and J by 5 bases, with 12 bases left in between. CDR3 coding DNA: TGTGCCAGCAGCACCCCAGGGACCGAGACCCAGTACTTC. The encoded protein is CASSTPGTETQYF.

The chain couples TRBV5-4 to TRBJ2-1; the match to TRBD2 covers 12 bases. V gave up 3 bases and J gave up 7 bases; unmatched junction bases: 5. This CDR3 spans 15 amino acids. The germline gives CDR1 SGHNT, CDR2 YYREEE (reference sequence). CDR3 amino acids: CASSSTSGSKNEQFF. CDR3 nucleotides: TGTGCCAGCAGCTCGACTAGCGGGAGTAAAAATGAGCAGTTCTTC. The variable domain in full, with the rest retrieved from reference TRBV5-4 and TRBJ2-1, is ETGVTQSPTHLIKTRGQQVTLRCSSQSGHNTVSWYQQALGQGPQFIFQYYREEENGRGNFPPRFSGLQFPNYSSELNVNALELDDSALYLCASSSTSGSKNEQFFGPGTRLTVL.

CDR3 region: CATRVAPGQGEKLFF. CDR3 in DNA: TGTGCCACCAGGGTGGCCCCGGGACAGGGAGAAAAACTGTTTTTT. The genes are TRBV15 and TRBJ1-4, with 9 bases lining up with TRBD1. Trimming at V came to 6 bases and at J to 8 bases, leaving 10 bases not matched to a gene. The CDR3 totals 15 residues. Germline CDR1 and CDR2: LNHNV and YYDKDF (reference sequence).

This chain joins TRBV5-1 and TRBJ2-1, with D perhaps TRBD2 (6 bases). Per germline, CDR1 SGHRS and CDR2 YFSETQ. This CDR3 is 17 amino acids long. Deletions cut 0 bases from V and 10 bases from J, with 23 bases between. The DNA of the CDR3 is TGCGCCAGCAGCTTGGAAAGTCCGGGCCGGGAGAAATTCGAGCAGTTCTTC. Protein product: CASSLESPGREKFEQFF.

V usage is TRBV2 and J usage is TRBJ1-4, with TRBD1 as a possible D gene (6 bases). The V end lost 3 bases, the J end lost 5 bases, and 10 bases lay between the germline ends. Germline assignment: CDR1 SNHLY and CDR2 FYNNEI. This CDR3 is built from 14 residues. CDR3 DNA sequence: TGTGCCAGCAGTGAGAACAGGGAGAATGAAAAACTGTTTTTT. It yields the protein CASSENRENEKLFF.

This chain joins TRBV3-1 (or the pseudogene TRBV3-2) and TRBJ2-2; no clear D gene. V dropped 4 bases and J dropped 1 base, with 10 bases sitting between them. Germline V gives CDR1 LGHDT, CDR2 YNNKEL (reference sequence). This CDR3 comprises 15 residues. The CDR3 DNA follows: TGTGCCAGCAGCCGATTCGCGGAGAACACCGGGGAGCTGTTTTTT. It encodes CASSRFAENTGELFF.

This chain joins TRBV6-4 and TRBJ2-2; D may match TRBD1 or TRBD2 (5 bases each). From germline, CDR1 is MRHNA and CDR2 SNTAGT. V was shortened by 5 bases and J by 2 bases, with 9 bases between the two germline ends. The CDR3 is 14 residues long. CDR3 sequence reads: CASSLGRNTGELFF. The CDR3 coding sequence is TGTGCCAGCAGTCTGGGACGAAACACCGGGGAGCTGTTTTTT.

A single count supports this clone. The rearrangement links TRBV29-1 to TRBJ2-7; D may be TRBD2 (6 bases). V was trimmed by 0 bases and J by 6 bases, leaving 15 bases between them. The CDR3 spans 14 residues. Germline values: CDR1 SQVTM, CDR2 ANQGSEA. The CDR3 spells CSVEEGGKQSEQYF. CDR3 nucleotides: TGCAGCGTTGAAGAAGGAGGGAAACAGTCCGAGCAGTACTTC.

The genes are TRBV19 and TRBJ1-5; 10 nucleotides agree with TRBD1. V trimming: 7 bases; J trimming: 8 bases; junction bases outside the gene matches: 14. The CDR3 length is 16 residues. The germline V gene encodes CDR1 LNHDA and CDR2 SQIVND (reference sequence). The CDR3 sequence: CASTPWDRGVTKPQHF. CDR3 DNA: TGTGCCAGTACCCCGTGGGACAGGGGAGTCACAAAGCCCCAGCATTTT.

This rearrangement joins TRBV7-9 to TRBJ2-3, with 9 bases that match TRBD1. V gave up 5 bases and J gave up 4 bases; unmatched junction bases: 10. This CDR3 region has 16 residues. CDR1 is SEHNR, CDR2 FQNEAQ, per germline (reference sequence). The CDR3: CASSAGTGGEADTQYF. For the CDR3, the DNA is TGTGCCAGCAGCGCCGGAACAGGGGGCGAGGCAGATACGCAGTATTTT.

The chain recombines TRBV6-5 with TRBJ1-1; 7 nucleotides agree with TRBD1. The CDR3 is 14 amino acids. Germline values: CDR1 MNHEY, CDR2 SVGAGI. J gave up 1 base and V 4 bases, and 3 bases lay outside the gene matches. In nucleotides, the CDR3 is TGTGCCAGCAGTTCTTACAGGGGGAACACTGAAGCTTTCTTT. It specifies CASSSYRGNTEAFF.

V and J are TRBV7-2 and TRBJ1-4; 9 bases agree with TRBD1. Germline-derived CDR1 and CDR2 are SGHTA and FQGNSA. The CDR3 consists of 16 residues. Losses at the gene ends were 0 bases for V and 11 bases for J; bases not matched to a gene: 10. The CDR3 loop reads CASSLADPGQGGKLFF. CDR3 DNA sequence: TGTGCCAGCAGCTTAGCCGACCCGGGACAGGGTGGCAAACTGTTTTTT.

This chain links TRBV25-1 with TRBJ1-5; a possible D gene is TRBD1 (6 bases). Germline V gene lookup returns CDR1 MGHDK and CDR2 SYGVNS. The CDR3 sequence is 14 residues long. Trimming cost V 2 bases and J 6 bases, with 11 bases left between them. CDR3 coding DNA: TGTGCCAGCAGTGAACCGGGGGGCGCTCAGCCCCAGCATTTT. It codes for CASSEPGGAQPQHF.